Described below is a single TCR beta chain sequence and its context. Its target is not known. Germline V lookup: CDR1 MNHEY, CDR2 SMNVEV (reference sequence). The germline V and J ends were trimmed by 5 bases and 6 bases, with 19 bases remaining between them. The CDR3 length is 16 residues. The data stem from a study of CD8 T cells in ankylosing spondylitis. Overall study results and limits: Fewer than ten highly homologous variants made up a TCR beta motif, and this motif appeared characteristic of ankylosing spondylitis blood. With a CD8+ phenotype, disease-linked clones were relatively rare in peripheral blood. Reactive arthritis synovial fluid and blood previously showed some of these motif variants.

By quantitative 5'-RACE with molecular barcodes, the TCR beta libraries were made. TCRdb redid the calling of the 5' RACE reads with MiXCR, one entry per CDR3 protein. The data contain 100,000 to 150,000 distinct CDR3 sequences, 15% to 20% of them singletons. Sequencing used blood, either unsorted or a sorted T cell fraction (not recorded which). This receptor was identified in a male donor with ankylosing spondylitis. This chain joins TRBV27 and TRBJ2-2; TRBD2 is a possible D gene (6 bases). The CDR3 DNA sequence: TGTGCCAGCAGTCCCCTCTGGGGGGAAGAGGCCGGGGAGCTGTTTTTT. Protein sequence: CASSPLWGEEAGELFF.